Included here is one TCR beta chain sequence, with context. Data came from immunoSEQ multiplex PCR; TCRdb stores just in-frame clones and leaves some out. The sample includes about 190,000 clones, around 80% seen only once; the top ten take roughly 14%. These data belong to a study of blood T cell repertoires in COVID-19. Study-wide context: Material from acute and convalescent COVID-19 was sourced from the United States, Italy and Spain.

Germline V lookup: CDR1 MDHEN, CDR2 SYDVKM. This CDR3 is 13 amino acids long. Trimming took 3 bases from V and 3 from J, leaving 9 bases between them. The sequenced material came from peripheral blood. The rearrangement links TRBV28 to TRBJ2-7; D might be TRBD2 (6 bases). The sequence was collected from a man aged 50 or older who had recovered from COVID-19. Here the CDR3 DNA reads TGTGCCAGCAGTTTCCGGGGGTACTACGAGCAGTACTTC. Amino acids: CASSFRGYYEQYF.